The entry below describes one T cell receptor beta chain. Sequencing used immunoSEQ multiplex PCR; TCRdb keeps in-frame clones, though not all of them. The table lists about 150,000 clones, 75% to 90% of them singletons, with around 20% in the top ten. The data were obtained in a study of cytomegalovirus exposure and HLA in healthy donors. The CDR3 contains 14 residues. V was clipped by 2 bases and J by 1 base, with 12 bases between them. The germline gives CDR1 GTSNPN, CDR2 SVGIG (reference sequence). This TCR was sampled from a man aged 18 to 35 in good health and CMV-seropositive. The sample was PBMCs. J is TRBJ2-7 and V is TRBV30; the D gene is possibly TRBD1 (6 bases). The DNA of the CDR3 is TGTGCCTGGAGTCCAGGGGCCCAATCCTACGAGCAGTACTTC. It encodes CAWSPGAQSYEQYF.